Detailed here is one T cell receptor beta chain. Its target antigen remains unknown. Per-base qualities were not stored, and no clone one base away is much larger. After more than nine days of culture, CD4+ T cells were isolated with the EasySep CD4+ T cell isolation kit. Convalescent patients had PCR-confirmed SARS-CoV-2 infection between March and December 2020, before Alpha, Beta and Delta variants emerged in the United States. On days 3 and 7, half of the culture medium was replaced with fresh IL-2-containing medium. Each peptide stimulation condition was cultured in triplicate wells unless otherwise noted. PBMC were separated from whole blood using Ficoll-Paque Plus gradient centrifugation and were then either cryopreserved at -140C or used fresh. The QIAamp micro DNA kit was used to extract genomic DNA from the cultured CD4+ T cells. These data come from a study of vaccination effects on CD4 cells after COVID-19 (dated by TCRdb to 2022 to 2024). Concerning the study at large: In the ViraFEST assay, PBMC were stimulated with viral peptide pools, and TCR sequencing was then used to find antigen-specific CD4+ T cell clonotypes based on their expansion. Each participant received two doses of an mRNA SARS-CoV-2 vaccine, either BNT162b2 or mRNA-1273. In a couple of convalescent patients, pre-vaccine samples were collected 16 days and one week ahead of the first dose, 142 and 148 days after COVID-19 diagnosis. Each well held more than 1.5 million PBMC cultured in IMDM containing approximately 5.2% human AB serum, about 10 IU/ml IL-2 and gentamicin, along with roughly 10 ug/ml peptides. The study compared SARS-CoV-2 spike-specific CD4+ TCR repertoires before and after mRNA vaccination in COVID-19 convalescent patients and infection-naive vaccine recipients. The full study included fewer than eleven COVID-19 convalescent patients and a handful of SARS-CoV-2-naive healthy vaccine recipients. Cultures from other donors in the study were sequenced using the Oncomine TCR Beta short-read assay on an Illumina iSeq 100.

Beyond this particular receptor, the publication reports: Both infection-induced and vaccine-induced clones contracted markedly at late post-vaccination timepoints, which is consistent with waning T cell responses. Limitations of the study were the small number of convalescent patients and the absence of early post-infection timepoints. In convalescent patients, the post-vaccine spike-reactive repertoire was composed mainly of new vaccine-induced clones that were largely distinct from infection-induced clones.

Measured from the cysteine to the phenylalanine, the CDR3 is 17 residues long. Of all the DNA, just the CDR3 is kept, 51 bases in frame from base 1. Sequences SGHRS (CDR1) and YFSETQ (CDR2) are obtained from the germline V gene. V drops 0 bases and J drops 1 base, leaving 15 bases in between. Library preparation was by the immunoSEQ multiplex PCR assay. TCR beta CDR3 sequencing was performed on DNA from the cultured, isolated CD4+ T cells. Per the original workflow: The analysis removed non-productive TCR sequences, trimmed reads to the CDR3 region, and retained only CDR3s that were 7 or more amino acids long. Antigen-specific clonotypes were identified with the MANAFEST web app by comparing expansion in peptide wells against reference cultures. Positive clones required FDR<0.05 expansion versus reference and all other wells, odds ratio above 5, and frequency above 0.1% in two replicate wells. Cross-reactive clonotypes were defined as significantly expanded in SARS-CoV-2 spike wells and in at least one common cold coronavirus spike condition. CDR3 similarity was assessed by Levenshtein distance using the stringdist R package, and unrooted trees were constructed with ape in R 3.6.1. In its TCRdb copy, this immuneACCESS table keeps in-frame sequences only and misses some clones. Where compared with another copy, unresolved V genes explain less than half of these, and the others have no known cause. V and J calls and clone size are given by that table; D and trimming were obtained from the DNA. This sample is represented by tens of thousands of clones; about 69% of them were singletons. Jointly, the top ten make up roughly a quarter of the sample.

Sequencing used CD4+ T cells from PBMCs cultured without peptide, obtained before COVID-19 vaccination. Recombination connected TRBV5-1 to TRBJ2-3; TRBD2 is a possible D gene, resting on 7 matching bases. This receptor was taken from a human donor who had a prior SARS-CoV-2 infection. DNA sequence: TGCGCCAGCAGCTTGGGGTTAGGGGGGGCGGGCACAGATACGCAGTATTTT. This sequence encodes CASSLGLGGAGTDTQYF.